Below, 12 T cell receptor beta chains from the same sample are listed, as sequenced in a study of cytomegalovirus exposure and HLA in healthy donors. Amplification used 60 Vbeta primers and 13 Jbeta primers. Assay: immunoSEQ multiplex PCR; the TCRdb copy retains only in-frame clones and omits some. The sample lists some 180,000 clones, 77% occurring once. What was sequenced was PBMCs. Every receptor here comes from a man between 18 and 35 years old in good health and CMV-seronegative.

This clone was detected a few times. Mismatch with germline at one junction end may stem from a read error. This chain connects TRBV30 to TRBJ2-1, with TRBD2 matching over 11 bases. The germline CDR1 and CDR2 sequences are GTSNPN and SVGIG (reference sequence). CDR3 length: 13 residues. CDR3 region: CACLRTSGPSVVF. The CDR3 DNA is TGTGCCTGCCTCAGGACTAGCGGGCCTAGCGTGGTCTTC.

This clone was counted only a few times. The V gene is TRBV7-2, the J gene TRBJ1-5; D may be TRBD1 (6 bases). The CDR3 covers 12 residues. With 5 bases removed from V and 7 bases from J, the gap between germline ends came to 9 bases. From germline, CDR1 is SGHTA and CDR2 FQGNSA. The CDR3, as DNA: TGTGCCAGCAGCGAGGGGGGGCAGCCCCAGCATTTT. Protein sequence: CASSEGGQPQHF.

The CDR3 DNA reads as TGTGCCAGCAAACCTAAGGGGGCGTCTAATGAAAAACTGTTTTTT. Its translation: CASKPKGASNEKLFF. V is TRBV6-5 and J is TRBJ1-4; 7 positions match TRBD1. Trimming removed 7 bases from V and 3 bases from J; junction bases left unmatched: 8. CDR1 is MNHEY, CDR2 SVGAGI, per germline. The CDR3 sequence is 15 residues long.

This clone came up a few times. The chain employs TRBV6-6 and TRBJ1-4; D not resolved. Looked up from germline, CDR1 is MNHNY and CDR2 is SVGAGI (reference sequence). Deletions cut 7 bases from V and 6 bases from J, with 18 bases between. The CDR3 has 15 residues. The DNA for the CDR3 is TGTGCCAGCACCGAGAGGATTAACGGTTATGAAAAACTGTTTTTT. This translates into CASTERINGYEKLFF.

This clone appeared a single time. J is TRBJ2-1 and V is TRBV19; 10 bases map to TRBD2. The CDR3 covers 15 residues. Germline CDR1 and CDR2: LNHDA and SQIVND (reference sequence). J was trimmed by 7 bases and V by 3 bases; bases with no gene match: 6. The CDR3 DNA reads TGTGCCAGTAGTATCGAGCGGGGGGGCCGGAATGAGCAGTTCTTC. Residues: CASSIERGGRNEQFF.

The chain employs TRBV29-1 and TRBJ2-7; TRBD2 is a possible D gene (6 bases). The CDR3 has 13 amino acids. Per germline, CDR1 SQVTM and CDR2 ANQGSEA. V was trimmed by 4 bases and J by 0 bases, leaving 10 bases between them. The CDR3 reads CSVVQGLSYEQYF. CDR3 coding DNA: TGCAGCGTTGTCCAGGGACTCTCCTACGAGCAGTACTTC.

The sample holds one count of this clone. V and J are TRBV10-3 and TRBJ2-7; 12 bases line up with TRBD1. Per the germline V gene, CDR1 is ENHRY and CDR2 is SYGVKD. The junction had 8 bases not matched to a gene; V was cut back by 10 bases and J by 4 bases. CDR3 length equals 14 residues. The CDR3 reads CATEPGQGAYEQYF. CDR3 bases: TGTGCCACAGAACCGGGACAGGGGGCGTACGAGCAGTACTTC.

This clone was observed a single time. Germline is not matched at one junction end, which may reflect a read error. The J gene is TRBJ1-1, the V gene TRBV19, with 8 positions matching TRBD1. CDR1 and CDR2 (germline): LNHDA, SQIVND (reference sequence). This CDR3 is 12 amino acids long. CDR3 DNA: TGTGCCACCAGGGACAGGAACGCTGAAGCTTTCTTT. It yields the protein CATRDRNAEAFF.

This chain links TRBV30 with TRBJ1-4, with D possibly TRBD1 on 6 matching bases. CDR3 size: 13 residues. The ends were cut back, 3 bases at V and 8 bases at J, with 13 bases in the middle. Per the germline V gene, CDR1 is GTSNPN and CDR2 is SVGIG (reference sequence). This CDR3 reads CAWRTTTGEKLFF. In DNA, the CDR3 is TGTGCCTGGAGGACTACTACAGGGGAAAAACTGTTTTTT.

The genes are TRBV6-6 and TRBJ2-7; maybe TRBD2 (6 bases). The V end was cut by 5 bases, the J end by 7 bases, with 15 bases between. This CDR3 is built from 13 residues. Per germline, CDR1 MNHNY and CDR2 SVGAGI (reference sequence). This chain's CDR3 is CASSRYTGGEQYF. The CDR3 region has the DNA TGTGCCAGCAGTCGATACACCGGGGGAGAGCAGTACTTC.

The chain combines TRBV9 with TRBJ2-3; a possible D gene is TRBD2 (5 bases). V lost 0 bases and J lost 9, with 8 bases in between. Germline CDR1 is SGDLS and CDR2 is YYNGEE. The length of the CDR3 is 12 residues. The CDR3 DNA follows: TGTGCCAGCAGCGTAGGTCCGGGGACGCAGTATTTT. Its translation: CASSVGPGTQYF.

The chain links TRBV19 to TRBJ1-1; the D gene is possibly TRBD1 (5 bases). Germline CDR1 reads LNHDA; CDR2 reads SQIVND (reference sequence). Trimming pared 7 bases from V and 3 bases from J, leaving 18 bases between. This CDR3 spans 15 amino acids. In DNA form, the CDR3 reads TGTGCCAGTACCCCGTCGGAGGGAGGGGACACTGAAGCTTTCTTT. This gives the protein CASTPSEGGDTEAFF. The variable domain in full, completed from reference TRBV19 and TRBJ1-1, reads DGGITQSPKYLFRKEGQNVTLSCEQNLNHDAMYWYRQDPGQGLRLIYYSQIVNDFQKGDIAEGYSVSREKKESFPLTVTSAQKNPTAFYLCASTPSEGGDTEAFFGQGTRLTVV.